These T cell receptor beta chains were read from a single sample in a study of T cells after posttransplantation cyclophosphamide. TCRdb's copy holds only in-frame clones and misses some; the assay was immunoSEQ multiplex PCR. The data contain around 18,000 clones, around four fifths of them singletons. Material for sequencing was memory CD4+ T cells sorted from blood. The source is a man aged 30-40 years in good health and a related stem cell transplant donor. The CDR3 runs from the conserved cysteine through the conserved F or W. The order of the fields is D gene, J gene, clone size, V gene, CDR3 DNA, CDR3 protein. A D gene is named only where the DNA matches it firmly. Size tells how often a clone was seen (once, few, many) or the class of an expanded clone, and some rows leave it out.

D gene: TRBD1
J gene: TRBJ2-7
clone size: .
V gene: TRBV19
CDR3 DNA: TGTGCCAGTAGTACTTCGGGACAGGGTGCCTACGAGCAGTACTTC
CDR3 protein: CASSTSGQGAYEQYF

D gene: TRBD1
J gene: TRBJ1-1
clone size: .
V gene: TRBV19
CDR3 DNA: TGTGCCAGTAGAACTGCCCCGGGACAGGGTTCTGAAGCTTTCTTT
CDR3 protein: CASRTAPGQGSEAFF

D gene: .
J gene: TRBJ2-5
clone size: .
V gene: TRBV19
CDR3 DNA: TGTGCCAGTAGTATGGGGTCGGGGGAGGTGGAGACCCAGTACTTC
CDR3 protein: CASSMGSGEVETQYF

D gene: .
J gene: TRBJ1-2
clone size: .
V gene: TRBV5-1
CDR3 DNA: TGCGCCAGCAGCTTGGAAAGACTAGGACGGTATGGCTACACCTTC
CDR3 protein: CASSLERLGRYGYTF

D gene: .
J gene: TRBJ2-5
clone size: .
V gene: TRBV14
CDR3 DNA: TGTGCCAGCAGCCAAGTCCAGTCGGAGACCCAGTACTTC
CDR3 protein: CASSQVQSETQYF

D gene: .
J gene: TRBJ2-3
clone size: .
V gene: TRBV20-1
CDR3 DNA: TGCAGTGCTTCTTACACAGATACGCAGTATTTT
CDR3 protein: CSASYTDTQYF

D gene: TRBD1
J gene: TRBJ2-3
clone size: .
V gene: TRBV5-1
CDR3 DNA: TGCGCCAGCAGCTTTGGAGACAGGGGCGCAGATACGCAGTATTTT
CDR3 protein: CASSFGDRGADTQYF

D gene: .
J gene: TRBJ1-2
clone size: .
V gene: TRBV5-4
CDR3 DNA: TGTGCCAGCAGCCCGGACAGATATGGCTACACCTTC
CDR3 protein: CASSPDRYGYTF

D gene: .
J gene: TRBJ1-1
clone size: .
V gene: TRBV19
CDR3 DNA: TGTGCCAGTAGTATCTCAAGCGGGGCCGCTTTCTTT
CDR3 protein: CASSISSGAAFF

D gene: TRBD2
J gene: TRBJ2-2
clone size: .
V gene: TRBV7-2
CDR3 DNA: TGTGCCAGCAGCTTTTTGCTAGCGGGGACCGGGGAGCTGTTTTTT
CDR3 protein: CASSFLLAGTGELFF

D gene: .
J gene: TRBJ1-5
clone size: .
V gene: TRBV19
CDR3 DNA: TGTGCCAGCTCACGGGACACCCTAAATCAGCCCCAGCATTTT
CDR3 protein: CASSRDTLNQPQHF

D gene: .
J gene: TRBJ2-5
clone size: .
V gene: TRBV5-4
CDR3 DNA: TGTGCCAGCAGCTTGTTACCCCTTGAGGAGCAGTACTTC
CDR3 protein: CASSLLPLEEQYF

D gene: .
J gene: TRBJ2-5
clone size: once
V gene: TRBV5-4
CDR3 DNA: TGTGCCAGCAGCTTGGGACTACAAGAGACCCAGTACTTC
CDR3 protein: CASSLGLQETQYF

D gene: TRBD2
J gene: TRBJ2-2
clone size: .
V gene: TRBV5-1
CDR3 DNA: TGCGCCAGCAGCTTTCTCGGGGGGGCCGACACCGGGGAGCTGTTTTTT
CDR3 protein: CASSFLGGADTGELFF

D gene: TRBD1
J gene: TRBJ2-5
clone size: .
V gene: TRBV13
CDR3 DNA: TGTGCCAGCAGCCCTCGGACAGGGGCAGAGACCCAGTACTTC
CDR3 protein: CASSPRTGAETQYF

D gene: .
J gene: TRBJ2-5
clone size: .
V gene: TRBV29-1
CDR3 DNA: TGCAGCGTTGGAGTATTGGCGGGGTCAGGGGAGACCCAGTACTTC
CDR3 protein: CSVGVLAGSGETQYF

D gene: TRBD1
J gene: TRBJ2-7
clone size: .
V gene: TRBV7-3
CDR3 DNA: TGTGCCAGCAGCTTAACCTCGGGACAGGGAAGAAGCGAGCAGTACTTC
CDR3 protein: CASSLTSGQGRSEQYF

D gene: TRBD1
J gene: TRBJ1-2
clone size: few
V gene: TRBV5-1
CDR3 DNA: TGCGCCAGCAGCCCGGAGGGGACAGGAATCTATGGCTACACCTTC
CDR3 protein: CASSPEGTGIYGYTF

D gene: .
J gene: TRBJ1-1
clone size: .
V gene: TRBV10-3
CDR3 DNA: TGTGCCATCAGTGAGATCTCCGGGACAAATAATGAAGCTTTCTTT
CDR3 protein: CAISEISGTNNEAFF

D gene: .
J gene: TRBJ1-5
clone size: .
V gene: TRBV5-4
CDR3 DNA: TGTGCCAGCAGCCCTCCCGATCAGCCCCAGCATTTT
CDR3 protein: CASSPPDQPQHF

D gene: TRBD1
J gene: TRBJ1-4
clone size: .
V gene: TRBV15
CDR3 DNA: TGTGCCACCAGCAGGGAACAGGGGACTTATGAAAAACTGTTTTTT
CDR3 protein: CATSREQGTYEKLFF

D gene: .
J gene: TRBJ2-1
clone size: .
V gene: TRBV11-2
CDR3 DNA: TGTGCCAGCAGCTCCGACTGGGCCTACAATGAGCAGTTCTTC
CDR3 protein: CASSSDWAYNEQFF

D gene: .
J gene: TRBJ1-6
clone size: .
V gene: TRBV18
CDR3 DNA: TGTGCCAGCTCACCGCTTTGGGTCCGAGACAGGAACAATTCACCCCTCCACTTT
CDR3 protein: CASSPLWVRDRNNSPLHF

D gene: .
J gene: TRBJ1-2
clone size: .
V gene: TRBV9
CDR3 DNA: TGTGCCAGCAGCCGAGACAATTTCCGTGGCTACACCTTC
CDR3 protein: CASSRDNFRGYTF

D gene: .
J gene: TRBJ1-1
clone size: .
V gene: TRBV5-5
CDR3 DNA: TGTGCCAGCAGCTTGGAGAGGACTCCCCAAGCTTTCTTT
CDR3 protein: CASSLERTPQAFF

D gene: .
J gene: TRBJ2-6
clone size: once
V gene: TRBV20-1
CDR3 DNA: TGCAGTGCCCAGGGGGCCAACGTCCTGACTTTC
CDR3 protein: CSAQGANVLTF

D gene: TRBD1
J gene: TRBJ1-1
clone size: once
V gene: TRBV18
CDR3 DNA: TGTGCCAGCTCACCATTGGGACAGGGGAACACTGAAGCTTTCTTT
CDR3 protein: CASSPLGQGNTEAFF

D gene: .
J gene: TRBJ2-2
clone size: few
V gene: TRBV6-6
CDR3 DNA: TGTGCCAGCGAGTCTCCTAACACCGGGGAGCTGTTTTTT
CDR3 protein: CASESPNTGELFF

D gene: TRBD1
J gene: TRBJ1-4
clone size: .
V gene: TRBV4-2
CDR3 DNA: TGTGCCAGCAGCCATGGGCGACAGGGCAGGGCTTTCGGGGAAAAACTGTTTTTT
CDR3 protein: CASSHGRQGRAFGEKLFF

D gene: .
J gene: TRBJ1-6
clone size: .
V gene: TRBV18
CDR3 DNA: TGTGCCAGCTCAGGGGAGCATAATTCACCCCTCCACTTT
CDR3 protein: CASSGEHNSPLHF

D gene: .
J gene: TRBJ2-7
clone size: .
V gene: TRBV6-6
CDR3 DNA: TGTGCCAGCAGTTACTCAGGGGGGGGTTACGAGCAGTACTTC
CDR3 protein: CASSYSGGGYEQYF

D gene: .
J gene: TRBJ1-5
clone size: .
V gene: TRBV18
CDR3 DNA: TGTGCCAGCTCTGGGACACGGGAAAATCAGCCCCAGCATTTT
CDR3 protein: CASSGTRENQPQHF

D gene: .
J gene: TRBJ1-1
clone size: .
V gene: TRBV5-1
CDR3 DNA: TGCGCCAGCAGCTCGCAGGGGAGATACACTGAAGCTTTCTTT
CDR3 protein: CASSSQGRYTEAFF

D gene: .
J gene: TRBJ2-7
clone size: .
V gene: TRBV2
CDR3 DNA: TGTGCCAGCAGCATCCAGGGCTCCTCCTACGAGCAGTACTTC
CDR3 protein: CASSIQGSSYEQYF

D gene: .
J gene: TRBJ1-1
clone size: once
V gene: TRBV23-1
CDR3 DNA: TGCGCCAGCAGCCGGACGACAGGCTACACTGAAGCTTTCTTT
CDR3 protein: CASSRTTGYTEAFF

D gene: .
J gene: TRBJ2-2
clone size: .
V gene: TRBV11-2
CDR3 DNA: TGTGCCAGCAGCTTAGGCCCTACCACCGGGGAGCTGTTTTTT
CDR3 protein: CASSLGPTTGELFF

D gene: TRBD1
J gene: TRBJ1-2
clone size: once
V gene: TRBV2
CDR3 DNA: TGTGCCAGCAGTGAATCGACAGGGAATGGCTATGGCTACACCTTC
CDR3 protein: CASSESTGNGYGYTF

D gene: TRBD1
J gene: TRBJ2-7
clone size: few
V gene: TRBV6-6
CDR3 DNA: TGTGCCAGCAGTAGCCGACAGGGGGCGCTGCAGTACTTC
CDR3 protein: CASSSRQGALQYF

D gene: .
J gene: TRBJ1-5
clone size: .
V gene: TRBV15
CDR3 DNA: TGTGCCACCAGCAGACTGTCGGGGAGTGTCAATCAGCCCCAGCATTTT
CDR3 protein: CATSRLSGSVNQPQHF

D gene: .
J gene: TRBJ2-7
clone size: .
V gene: TRBV5-1
CDR3 DNA: TGCGCCAGCAGCCTGGGGAAGAACTCGGGCGAGCAGTACTTC
CDR3 protein: CASSLGKNSGEQYF

D gene: .
J gene: TRBJ1-1
clone size: .
V gene: TRBV29-1
CDR3 DNA: TGCAGCGTTGGACGCGGGAACACTGAAGCTTTCTTT
CDR3 protein: CSVGRGNTEAFF

D gene: .
J gene: TRBJ2-5
clone size: .
V gene: TRBV4-1
CDR3 DNA: TGCGCCAGCAGCACCCAGGGGCCTGGGGAGACCCAGTACTTC
CDR3 protein: CASSTQGPGETQYF

D gene: TRBD2
J gene: TRBJ2-5
clone size: .
V gene: TRBV6-4
CDR3 DNA: TGTGCCAGCAGTGATGGGCATGTGGCGGGGGAACCCCAAGAGACCCAGTACTTC
CDR3 protein: CASSDGHVAGEPQETQYF

D gene: .
J gene: TRBJ1-5
clone size: .
V gene: TRBV5-1
CDR3 DNA: TGCGCCGGCAGCTTGGATTGGGGGACTGGGGCCCAGCATTTT
CDR3 protein: CAGSLDWGTGAQHF

D gene: TRBD1
J gene: TRBJ1-1
clone size: few
V gene: TRBV6-1
CDR3 DNA: TGTGCCAGCAGGAGGGACAGGGTTGTCACTGAAGCTTTCTTT
CDR3 protein: CASRRDRVVTEAFF

D gene: .
J gene: TRBJ1-3
clone size: .
V gene: TRBV5-1
CDR3 DNA: TGCGCCAGCAGCCCCGGGACATCTGGAAACACCATATATTTT
CDR3 protein: CASSPGTSGNTIYF

D gene: TRBD2
J gene: TRBJ2-3
clone size: .
V gene: TRBV5-1
CDR3 DNA: TGCGCCAGCAGCTTGATGCGGGGGGACACAGATACGCAGTATTTT
CDR3 protein: CASSLMRGDTDTQYF

D gene: TRBD2
J gene: TRBJ2-2
clone size: .
V gene: TRBV5-1
CDR3 DNA: TGCGCCAGCAGCTTGAGCGGGGGGGTGTTCGCGAACACCGGGGAGCTGTTTTTT
CDR3 protein: CASSLSGGVFANTGELFF

D gene: .
J gene: TRBJ2-2
clone size: .
V gene: TRBV6-5
CDR3 DNA: TGTGCCAGCAGCCGAGATGCGAACACCGGGGAGCTGTTTTTT
CDR3 protein: CASSRDANTGELFF

D gene: TRBD1
J gene: TRBJ2-3
clone size: once
V gene: TRBV5-1
CDR3 DNA: TGCGCCAGCAGCCCCGAGGGACAGGGGGGGCGCACAGATACGCAGTATTTT
CDR3 protein: CASSPEGQGGRTDTQYF

D gene: TRBD1
J gene: TRBJ2-5
clone size: .
V gene: TRBV11-2
CDR3 DNA: TGTGCCAGCAGCTTAGGGGACAGGAATGCGGAGACCCAGTACTTC
CDR3 protein: CASSLGDRNAETQYF

D gene: TRBD2
J gene: TRBJ2-5
clone size: .
V gene: TRBV5-1
CDR3 DNA: TGCGCCAGCAGCCCACTAGCGGGGGGGGCCCAAGAGACCCAGTACTTC
CDR3 protein: CASSPLAGGAQETQYF

D gene: TRBD1
J gene: TRBJ2-7
clone size: .
V gene: TRBV9
CDR3 DNA: TGTGCCAGCAGCGTAGGGGACAGAACTACCTACGAGCAGTACTTC
CDR3 protein: CASSVGDRTTYEQYF

D gene: TRBD1
J gene: TRBJ2-5
clone size: .
V gene: TRBV28
CDR3 DNA: TGTGCCAGCAGTAGAAGGACAGGGTACCAAGAGACCCAGTACTTC
CDR3 protein: CASSRRTGYQETQYF

D gene: TRBD2
J gene: TRBJ2-4
clone size: few
V gene: TRBV7-2
CDR3 DNA: TGTGCCAGCAGCTTAGTACTAGGTCTAGCGGGGGACGCCAAAAACATTCAGTACTTC
CDR3 protein: CASSLVLGLAGDAKNIQYF